This T cell receptor (beta chain) comes out of a study of prognosis after radiotherapy for stage I lung cancer. Researchers took 5 to 7.5 milliliters of peripheral blood at each of two time points. TCR beta CDR3 amplification from genomic DNA was performed by two-round multiplex PCR. Used in first-round PCR were primers specific to each TRBV and TRBJ gene. Each CDR3 protein gets one entry after TCRdb re-called the multiplex PCR reads with MiXCR. The table records around 13,000 distinct CDR3 sequences, 40% to 55% of them present only once. In this sample, this clonotype turned up a few times. A read error may be the cause here, since a much bigger clone is one base away. With 1 base removed from V and 6 bases from J, the gap between germline ends came to 15 bases. Germline V lookup: CDR1 SGHTA, CDR2 FQGNSA. The CDR3 is 15 residues long.

The chain employs TRBV7-2 and TRBJ2-5; perhaps TRBD2 as D (5 bases). The sequence was collected from a donor at least 50 years old with non-small cell lung cancer. Sequencing was performed on PBMCs, taken before or after stereotactic body radiation therapy (not recorded which). CDR3 loop: CASSLVSERMQTQYF. The CDR3 bases are TGTGCCAGCAGCTTAGTTAGCGAGAGAATGCAGACCCAGTACTTC.